The rows below give T cell receptor beta chains drawn from one sample of a study of blood T cell repertoires in COVID-19. Measured with immunoSEQ multiplex PCR; TCRdb has only the in-frame clones, and not every one. The sample contains about 300,000 clones, around nine tenths of which appear only once. Sequencing was performed on PBMCs or T cells enriched from blood (not recorded which). These receptors were collected from a woman aged 18-29 years who had recovered from COVID-19. CDR3s include the opening cysteine and the closing phenylalanine or tryptophan. The D gene is left open where the match is weak. Only some rows state a clone size, as once, few, many or a class for expanded clones.

d_call: -
j_call: TRBJ2-7
clone_size: once
v_call: TRBV28
cdr3_aa: CASSVLSSPRYEQYF
cdr3_nt: TGTGCCAGCAGTGTCCTCTCCTCTCCCCGCTACGAGCAGTACTTC

d_call: -
j_call: TRBJ1-3
clone_size: -
v_call: TRBV30
cdr3_aa: CAWRDWTAYSGNTIYF
cdr3_nt: TGTGCCTGGAGGGACTGGACGGCGTACTCTGGAAACACCATATATTTT

d_call: -
j_call: TRBJ1-2
clone_size: once
v_call: TRBV11-2
cdr3_aa: CASSLDPKVGYTF
cdr3_nt: TGTGCCAGCAGCTTAGACCCTAAAGTAGGCTACACCTTC

d_call: TRBD2
j_call: TRBJ2-3
clone_size: -
v_call: TRBV11-3
cdr3_aa: CASSRGGDFTDTQYF
cdr3_nt: TGTGCCAGCAGCCGGGGGGGGGACTTCACAGATACGCAGTATTTT

d_call: -
j_call: TRBJ2-5
clone_size: -
v_call: TRBV10-3
cdr3_aa: CAISESYRVTETQYF
cdr3_nt: TGTGCCATCAGTGAGTCGTACAGGGTAACGGAGACCCAGTACTTC

d_call: TRBD2
j_call: TRBJ2-1
clone_size: -
v_call: TRBV25-1
cdr3_aa: CASSAGLAGALLGHEQFF
cdr3_nt: TGTGCCAGCAGCGCGGGACTAGCGGGAGCGTTATTAGGTCATGAGCAGTTCTTC

d_call: -
j_call: TRBJ2-1
clone_size: -
v_call: TRBV20-1
cdr3_aa: CSARSQGEQFF
cdr3_nt: TGCAGTGCTAGAAGCCAGGGGGAGCAGTTCTTC

d_call: TRBD2
j_call: TRBJ2-1
clone_size: -
v_call: TRBV9
cdr3_aa: CASTYGLAGYNEQFF
cdr3_nt: TGTGCCAGCACCTATGGACTAGCGGGGTACAATGAGCAGTTCTTC

d_call: -
j_call: TRBJ2-7
clone_size: -
v_call: TRBV7-8
cdr3_aa: CASSSQFGLNLGEQYF
cdr3_nt: TGTGCCAGCAGCTCTCAGTTTGGACTCAATTTGGGCGAGCAGTACTTC

d_call: TRBD2
j_call: TRBJ2-7
clone_size: -
v_call: TRBV10-3
cdr3_aa: CAITGTSGSYEQYF
cdr3_nt: TGTGCCATCACCGGGACTAGCGGGAGTTACGAGCAGTACTTC

d_call: TRBD1
j_call: TRBJ2-7
clone_size: -
v_call: TRBV5-4
cdr3_aa: CASSSGRTGGWVTGGEQYF
cdr3_nt: TGTGCCAGCAGCTCGGGCCGGACAGGGGGCTGGGTGACAGGGGGTGAGCAGTACTTC

d_call: -
j_call: TRBJ2-7
clone_size: -
v_call: TRBV21-1
cdr3_aa: CASSKGGTSGENSYEQYF
cdr3_nt: TGTGCCAGCAGCAAGGGCGGGACTAGCGGGGAAAACTCCTACGAGCAGTACTTC

d_call: TRBD1
j_call: TRBJ1-4
clone_size: -
v_call: TRBV30
cdr3_aa: CALTGTGTTELFF
cdr3_nt: TGTGCCCTCACCGGGACAGGGACGACGGAACTGTTTTTT

d_call: -
j_call: TRBJ1-1
clone_size: few
v_call: TRBV18
cdr3_aa: CASSPLREKNTEAFF
cdr3_nt: TGTGCCAGCTCACCACTGCGGGAAAAGAACACTGAAGCTTTCTTT

d_call: -
j_call: TRBJ1-1
clone_size: -
v_call: TRBV15
cdr3_aa: CATSSFRGTEAFF
cdr3_nt: TGTGCCACCAGCAGTTTCCGGGGGACTGAAGCTTTCTTT

d_call: TRBD1
j_call: TRBJ2-7
clone_size: -
v_call: TRBV4-1
cdr3_aa: CASSHHGQDGSYEQYF
cdr3_nt: TGCGCCAGCAGCCATCACGGACAGGATGGCTCCTACGAGCAGTACTTC

d_call: -
j_call: TRBJ1-6
clone_size: -
v_call: TRBV10-3
cdr3_aa: CAISESAGHYNSPLHF
cdr3_nt: TGTGCCATCAGTGAGTCTGCTGGACACTATAATTCACCCCTCCACTTT

d_call: -
j_call: TRBJ2-2
clone_size: -
v_call: TRBV19
cdr3_aa: CASSRQATNTGELFF
cdr3_nt: TGTGCCAGTAGTCGACAGGCTACGAACACCGGGGAGCTGTTTTTT

d_call: -
j_call: TRBJ1-3
clone_size: -
v_call: TRBV28
cdr3_aa: CASSKITSRTGNTIYF
cdr3_nt: TGTGCCAGCAGTAAGATTACGTCGAGAACTGGAAACACCATATATTTT

d_call: TRBD1
j_call: TRBJ2-2
clone_size: -
v_call: TRBV19
cdr3_aa: CATPSGQGGTGELFF
cdr3_nt: TGTGCCACCCCCTCGGGACAGGGTGGCACCGGGGAGCTGTTTTTT

d_call: -
j_call: TRBJ1-3
clone_size: -
v_call: TRBV2
cdr3_aa: CASSDSVGLRNTIYF
cdr3_nt: TGTGCCAGCAGTGATAGTGTGGGACTTAGAAACACCATATATTTT

d_call: -
j_call: TRBJ2-5
clone_size: -
v_call: TRBV11-2
cdr3_aa: CASSPLLGETQYF
cdr3_nt: TGTGCCAGCAGCCCCCTACTAGGCGAGACCCAGTACTTC

d_call: TRBD2
j_call: TRBJ2-7
clone_size: -
v_call: TRBV20-1
cdr3_aa: CSAGGGGGLGYEQYF
cdr3_nt: TGCAGTGCTGGTGGCGGGGGGGGCCTCGGCTACGAGCAGTACTTC

d_call: TRBD2
j_call: TRBJ2-1
clone_size: -
v_call: TRBV5-1
cdr3_aa: CASSWGLAAEQFF
cdr3_nt: TGCGCCAGCAGCTGGGGACTAGCGGCTGAGCAGTTCTTC

d_call: TRBD1
j_call: TRBJ1-1
clone_size: -
v_call: TRBV27
cdr3_aa: CASSGLDRAAEAFF
cdr3_nt: TGTGCCAGCAGCGGGTTGGACAGGGCCGCTGAAGCTTTCTTT

d_call: -
j_call: TRBJ2-4
clone_size: -
v_call: TRBV14
cdr3_aa: CASSQRGGNIQYF
cdr3_nt: TGTGCCAGCAGCCAGCGGGGCGGAAACATTCAGTACTTC

d_call: -
j_call: TRBJ1-1
clone_size: -
v_call: TRBV6-8
cdr3_aa: CASSYERPGKGCTEAFF
cdr3_nt: TGTGCCAGCAGTTACGAACGACCAGGGAAGGGTTGCACTGAAGCTTTCTTT

d_call: -
j_call: TRBJ1-1
clone_size: -
v_call: TRBV28
cdr3_aa: CASNHRAVNTEAFF
cdr3_nt: TGTGCCAGCAACCACAGGGCCGTGAACACTGAAGCTTTCTTT

d_call: -
j_call: TRBJ2-2
clone_size: -
v_call: TRBV5-5
cdr3_aa: CASSLLAGQGELFF
cdr3_nt: TGTGCCAGCAGCTTGCTGGCAGGGCAAGGGGAGCTGTTTTTT

d_call: TRBD2
j_call: TRBJ2-7
clone_size: many
v_call: TRBV10-1
cdr3_aa: CASSPRAGGSYEQYF
cdr3_nt: TGCGCCAGCAGTCCCCGAGCGGGAGGGTCCTACGAGCAGTACTTC

d_call: TRBD1
j_call: TRBJ1-5
clone_size: once
v_call: TRBV19
cdr3_aa: CASSSDRGDGQPQHF
cdr3_nt: TGTGCCAGTAGCTCGGACAGGGGTGATGGGCAGCCCCAGCATTTT

d_call: TRBD2
j_call: TRBJ2-1
clone_size: -
v_call: TRBV7-3
cdr3_aa: CASSLFTSGSINEQFF
cdr3_nt: TGTGCCAGCAGCTTATTTACTAGCGGGAGTATAAATGAGCAGTTCTTC

d_call: TRBD2
j_call: TRBJ2-1
clone_size: -
v_call: TRBV27
cdr3_aa: CASSLSTGGPGEQFF
cdr3_nt: TGTGCCAGCAGTTTATCAACGGGAGGGCCCGGGGAGCAGTTCTTC

d_call: -
j_call: TRBJ2-2
clone_size: -
v_call: TRBV9
cdr3_aa: CASSLKLAGELFF
cdr3_nt: TGTGCCAGCAGTTTGAAACTAGCCGGGGAGCTGTTTTTT

d_call: TRBD1
j_call: TRBJ1-5
clone_size: -
v_call: TRBV7-9
cdr3_aa: CASSRGLTGDQPQHF
cdr3_nt: TGTGCCAGCAGCCGGGGCCTTACAGGGGACCAGCCCCAGCATTTT

d_call: -
j_call: TRBJ1-1
clone_size: -
v_call: TRBV27
cdr3_aa: CASSFGRAKNTEAFF
cdr3_nt: TGTGCCAGCAGTTTCGGCAGGGCCAAGAACACTGAAGCTTTCTTT

d_call: TRBD2
j_call: TRBJ2-7
clone_size: -
v_call: TRBV7-8
cdr3_aa: CASSLTSARAYEQYF
cdr3_nt: TGTGCCAGCAGCTTGACTAGCGCGCGTGCCTACGAGCAGTACTTC

d_call: -
j_call: TRBJ2-7
clone_size: -
v_call: TRBV9
cdr3_aa: CASSVGPSYEQYF
cdr3_nt: TGTGCCAGCAGCGTAGGGCCCTCCTACGAGCAGTACTTC

d_call: -
j_call: TRBJ2-1
clone_size: -
v_call: TRBV27
cdr3_aa: CASSLRRNSYNEQFF
cdr3_nt: TGTGCCAGCAGTTTACGGCGGAACTCCTACAATGAGCAGTTCTTC

d_call: TRBD1
j_call: TRBJ2-5
clone_size: -
v_call: TRBV7-9
cdr3_aa: CASSLVLGGGETQYF
cdr3_nt: TGTGCCAGCAGCTTAGTCTTAGGGGGCGGAGAGACCCAGTACTTC

d_call: -
j_call: TRBJ2-7
clone_size: -
v_call: TRBV29-1
cdr3_aa: CSVGDRTSSYEQYF
cdr3_nt: TGCAGCGTAGGAGACAGGACGAGCTCCTACGAGCAGTACTTC

d_call: -
j_call: TRBJ1-5
clone_size: many
v_call: TRBV6-6
cdr3_aa: CASSGGTRDQPQHF
cdr3_nt: TGTGCCAGCAGTGGAGGGACCAGGGATCAGCCCCAGCATTTT

d_call: -
j_call: TRBJ1-5
clone_size: -
v_call: TRBV19
cdr3_aa: CASSPTANDQPQHF
cdr3_nt: TGTGCCAGTAGTCCGACAGCCAACGATCAGCCCCAGCATTTT

d_call: TRBD1
j_call: TRBJ1-5
clone_size: -
v_call: TRBV28
cdr3_aa: CASSYWGQSNQPQHF
cdr3_nt: TGTGCCAGCAGTTATTGGGGACAGTCCAATCAGCCCCAGCATTTT

d_call: -
j_call: TRBJ1-2
clone_size: -
v_call: TRBV11-2
cdr3_aa: CASSLDNLGGYTF
cdr3_nt: TGTGCCAGCAGCTTGGACAATTTGGGTGGCTACACCTTC

d_call: TRBD1
j_call: TRBJ1-1
clone_size: -
v_call: TRBV27
cdr3_aa: CASSWDRGGTEAFF
cdr3_nt: TGTGCCAGCAGTTGGGACAGGGGAGGCACTGAAGCTTTCTTT

d_call: -
j_call: TRBJ2-3
clone_size: -
v_call: TRBV29-1
cdr3_aa: CSVEGTRGGDTQYF
cdr3_nt: TGCAGCGTTGAAGGGACTAGAGGGGGAGATACGCAGTATTTT

d_call: -
j_call: TRBJ2-1
clone_size: -
v_call: TRBV12-3/TRBV12-4
cdr3_aa: CASGGTTYNEQFF
cdr3_nt: TGTGCCAGCGGCGGAACGACCTACAATGAGCAGTTCTTC

d_call: -
j_call: TRBJ2-1
clone_size: -
v_call: TRBV24-1
cdr3_aa: CATASVSYNEQFF
cdr3_nt: TGTGCCACCGCCTCAGTCTCCTACAATGAGCAGTTCTTC

d_call: TRBD1
j_call: TRBJ2-5
clone_size: -
v_call: TRBV11-2
cdr3_aa: CASSLATKDRRFWETQYF
cdr3_nt: TGTGCCAGCAGCTTAGCGACGAAGGACAGGCGTTTTTGGGAGACCCAGTACTTC

d_call: -
j_call: TRBJ2-1
clone_size: -
v_call: TRBV30
cdr3_aa: CAWSVNSLTEQFF
cdr3_nt: TGTGCCTGGAGTGTTAATAGCCTAACCGAGCAGTTCTTC

d_call: -
j_call: TRBJ2-5
clone_size: once
v_call: TRBV28
cdr3_aa: CASSLSLPQETQYF
cdr3_nt: TGTGCCAGCAGTTTATCTCTCCCCCAGGAGACCCAGTACTTC

d_call: TRBD2
j_call: TRBJ2-7
clone_size: -
v_call: TRBV5-1
cdr3_aa: CASSASGRGSGEQYF
cdr3_nt: TGCGCCAGCAGTGCTAGCGGGAGAGGGTCGGGCGAGCAGTACTTC

d_call: TRBD1
j_call: TRBJ2-6
clone_size: -
v_call: TRBV7-9
cdr3_aa: CASSLGGQGVGANVLTF
cdr3_nt: TGTGCCAGCAGCTTAGGAGGACAGGGGGTTGGGGCCAACGTCCTGACTTTC

d_call: -
j_call: TRBJ2-1
clone_size: -
v_call: TRBV30
cdr3_aa: CAWSTFYPSRANYNEQFF
cdr3_nt: TGTGCCTGGAGTACCTTCTACCCCTCGCGCGCTAACTACAATGAGCAGTTCTTC

d_call: -
j_call: TRBJ1-6
clone_size: -
v_call: TRBV27
cdr3_aa: CASSFVDFRYSPLHF
cdr3_nt: TGTGCCAGCAGTTTTGTGGACTTTAGATATTCACCCCTCCACTTT

d_call: TRBD2
j_call: TRBJ2-5
clone_size: -
v_call: TRBV13
cdr3_aa: CASSLELAGQETQYF
cdr3_nt: TGTGCCAGCAGCTTAGAACTAGCGGGGCAAGAGACCCAGTACTTC